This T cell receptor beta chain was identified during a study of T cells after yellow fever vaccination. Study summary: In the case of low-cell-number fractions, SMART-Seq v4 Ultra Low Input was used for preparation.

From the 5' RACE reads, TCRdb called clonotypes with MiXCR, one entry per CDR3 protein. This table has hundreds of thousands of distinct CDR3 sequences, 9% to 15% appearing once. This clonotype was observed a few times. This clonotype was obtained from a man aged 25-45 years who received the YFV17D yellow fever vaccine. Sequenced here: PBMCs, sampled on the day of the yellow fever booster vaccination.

The chain's CDR3 is CASSLWTSPTITGELFF. The CDR3 DNA reads TGTGCCAGCAGCTTATGGACTAGCCCAACGATCACCGGGGAGCTGTTTTTT. This rearrangement joins TRBV11-2 to TRBJ2-2, with 8 bases matching TRBD2. This CDR3 has 17 residues. Germline V lookup: CDR1 SGHAT, CDR2 FQNNGV. J gave up 4 bases and V 2 bases, and 9 bases lay outside the gene matches.